This TCR beta chain was sequenced for a study of T cell repertoires in cytomegalovirus infection (dated by TCRdb to about 2019). For the wider study: Donor HLA type was relevant to the analysis, because carriage of CMV infection together with the matching HLA type was indicated by public TCR beta signatures.

Points the paper makes about the study in general: The ex vivo response was dominated by HLA-C-restricted CMV-specific TCR beta clonotypes, and the single most frequent clonotype in two of eight donors was supplied by these HLA-C-restricted clonotypes. In both this cohort and an independent approximately 370-donor cohort, the cumulative frequency of public TCR beta family members distinguished carriers of CMV infection plus the relevant HLA type.

This clonotype showed up many times. Its cognate antigen has yet to be identified. Qualities for individual bases were not recorded, and no much larger clone is one base off. The germline V gene encodes CDR1 SGHVS and CDR2 FNYEAQ. Spanning cysteine to phenylalanine, the CDR3 consists of 15 amino acids. Kept here is only the CDR3 DNA, which spans 45 bases and is read in frame from base 1. Unmatched junction bases come to 4, with V trimmed by 6 bases and J by 4 bases. The sample was run on an Illumina HiSeq 1500. The public reads were quality trimmed at Q25 with fastp and then assembled into clones with MiXCR by TCRdb, keeping productive beta chains. Rows are combined by CDR3 protein, so each entry shows the most common genes and DNA. The sample data list about 260,000 distinct CDR3 sequences, and around 13% of these were observed just once. Roughly 8.9% of the sample goes to the ten largest clones.

This chain is built from TRBV7-6 and TRBJ2-1; TRBD2 fits 12 bases in the junction. The material sequenced was PBMCs. The clonotype comes from a human donor in good health (CMV status not recorded). Some clones in this sample may be carry-over from other donors' samples. The DNA is as follows: TGTGCCAGCAGAGCTAGCGGGAGGGCGTACAATGAGCAGTTCTTC. It encodes CASRASGRAYNEQFF. With the portions outside the CDR3 filled from the reference TRBV7-6 and TRBJ2-1 genes, the complete variable region becomes GAGVSQSPRYKVTKRGQDVALRCDPISGHVSLYWYRQALGQGPEFLTYFNYEAQQDKSGLPNDRFSAERPEGSISTLTIQRTEQRDSAMYRCASRASGRAYNEQFFGPGTRLTVL.